This T cell receptor (beta chain) was captured by sequencing in a study of cytomegalovirus exposure and HLA in healthy donors. Study information: An earlier analysis identified more than 95 million unique TCR beta sequences in about 190 million T cells.

Germline V gives CDR1 MDHEN, CDR2 SYDVKM. The CDR3 is made up of 17 amino acids. The V and J ends lost 6 bases and 5 bases, in that order; junction bases with no gene match: 16. With 60 Vbeta and 13 Jbeta primers, the PCR was carried out. Clones were sequenced by immunoSEQ multiplex PCR, and TCRdb holds only the in-frame ones, with some missing. The table lists approximately 130,000 clones, around three quarters of them singletons. J is TRBJ2-5 and V is TRBV28, with 9 bases identical to TRBD2. This receptor was taken from a middle-aged woman in good health and CMV-seronegative. The sequenced sample consisted of PBMCs. CDR3 in amino acids: CASRQLSGRSFGETQYF. The CDR3 DNA sequence: TGTGCCAGCAGGCAGCTTAGCGGGAGATCTTTTGGGGAGACCCAGTACTTC.